The rows below give T cell receptor beta chains drawn from one sample of a study of siplizumab effects on memory and regulatory T cells. Repertoires were generated with immunoSEQ multiplex PCR, while TCRdb's copy carries only in-frame clones and drops some. The sample lists 75,000 to 100,000 clones; nearly 95% were seen once. The source material was non-Treg CD4+ T cells sorted from blood. The receptors stem from a human donor in good health. The CDR3 runs from the conserved cysteine through the conserved F or W. The D gene is left open where the match is weak. The size field is filled for only some rows; it gives once, few, many or a size class.

clone size,V gene,J gene,D gene,CDR3 DNA,CDR3 protein
once,TRBV14,TRBJ1-6,TRBD1,TGTGCCAGCAGCCGAGCACAGGGGAACCATAATTCACCCCTCCACTTT,CASSRAQGNHNSPLHF
.,TRBV4-3,TRBJ1-5,.,TGCGCCAGCAGCCAAGAGGCGGGGGATCAGCCCCAGCATTTT,CASSQEAGDQPQHF
.,TRBV9,TRBJ2-7,.,TGTGCCAGCAGCGTAGGGGACCGCGCCTACGAGCAGTACTTC,CASSVGDRAYEQYF
.,TRBV11-2,TRBJ2-3,TRBD2,TGTGCCAGCAGCTCCGGACTAGCGGGAGGTCTCACAGATACGCAGTATTTT,CASSSGLAGGLTDTQYF
.,TRBV5-1,TRBJ2-6,TRBD1,TGCGCCAGCAGCTCTACGACAGGGAGCGGGGCCAACGTCCTGACTTTC,CASSSTTGSGANVLTF
.,TRBV6-5,TRBJ1-4,.,TGTGCCAGCGGGGGGACGCAGGTTTATGAAAAACTGTTTTTT,CASGGTQVYEKLFF
once,TRBV27,TRBJ1-1,.,TGTGCCAGCAGTTATGCAGAAAACACTGAAGCTTTCTTT,CASSYAENTEAFF
.,TRBV21-1,TRBJ1-1,.,TGTGCCAGCAGCAAAGGGGGACAGGGGGCGCGTAACACTGAAGCTTTCTTT,CASSKGGQGARNTEAFF
once,TRBV18,TRBJ2-7,.,TGTGCCAGCTCCATGACGGGAACAGACTCCTACGAGCAGTACTTC,CASSMTGTDSYEQYF
.,TRBV6-1,TRBJ1-3,.,TGTGCCAGCAGTGAACCGGGAGGGGGCACCATATATTTT,CASSEPGGGTIYF
.,TRBV9,TRBJ2-2,TRBD2,TGTGCCAGCAGCCCTTTTAGCGGGAGTGCCGGGGAGCTGTTTTTT,CASSPFSGSAGELFF
.,TRBV19,TRBJ2-7,.,TGTGCCAGTAGGCCGAATGGGGTCTACGAGCAGTACTTC,CASRPNGVYEQYF
.,TRBV12-5,TRBJ1-1,.,TGTGCTAGTGGTTTGCTCGGAGGAGGGGGAGAGGCTTTCTTT,CASGLLGGGGEAFF
few,TRBV11-3,TRBJ2-7,TRBD1,TGTGCCAGCAGCCTCGAGCGGACAGGGGGCTCCTACGAGCAGTACTTC,CASSLERTGGSYEQYF
.,TRBV7-6,TRBJ1-1,.,TGTGCCAGCAGTCGGGTCCCATGGAACACTGAAGCTTTCTTT,CASSRVPWNTEAFF
.,TRBV4-1,TRBJ1-4,TRBD1,TGCGCCAGCAGCCGTCGACTCATGGGGACAGGGCAAAATGAAAAACTGTTTTTT,CASSRRLMGTGQNEKLFF
once,TRBV18,TRBJ1-6,TRBD1,TGTGCCAGCTCACCACTAGGACAGGGAAGCTCCTATAATTCACCCCTCCACTTT,CASSPLGQGSSYNSPLHF
few,TRBV7-2,TRBJ1-1,.,TGTGCCAGCAGCCTACAGGGGAACACTGAAGCTTTCTTT,CASSLQGNTEAFF
.,TRBV7-2,TRBJ2-7,.,TGTGCCAGCAGCTTAAGCGGTACTAGACGGTACGAGCAGTACTTC,CASSLSGTRRYEQYF
.,TRBV5-1,TRBJ2-1,.,TGCGCCAGCAGCAAAGACGGGCGCTCCTACAATGAGCAGTTCTTC,CASSKDGRSYNEQFF
few,TRBV5-1,TRBJ2-3,.,TGCGCCAGCAGCTTCGGGCAGTTGGGAGATACGCAGTATTTT,CASSFGQLGDTQYF
.,TRBV9,TRBJ2-5,.,TGTGCCAGCAGCAGGGACTCCCAAGAGACCCAGTACTTC,CASSRDSQETQYF
.,TRBV27,TRBJ1-2,.,TGTGCCAGCAGTTTATCTCTGACGGGGGCCTATGGCTACACCTTC,CASSLSLTGAYGYTF
once,TRBV9,TRBJ1-6,TRBD1,TGTGCCAGCAGCTTGGAGGACAGGTTCAATTCACCCCTCCACTTT,CASSLEDRFNSPLHF
.,TRBV30,TRBJ2-1,TRBD1,TGTGCCTGGACCCCCGTGTGGGCAGGGGGCGGTTCCTGGGAGCAGTTCTTC,CAWTPVWAGGGSWEQFF